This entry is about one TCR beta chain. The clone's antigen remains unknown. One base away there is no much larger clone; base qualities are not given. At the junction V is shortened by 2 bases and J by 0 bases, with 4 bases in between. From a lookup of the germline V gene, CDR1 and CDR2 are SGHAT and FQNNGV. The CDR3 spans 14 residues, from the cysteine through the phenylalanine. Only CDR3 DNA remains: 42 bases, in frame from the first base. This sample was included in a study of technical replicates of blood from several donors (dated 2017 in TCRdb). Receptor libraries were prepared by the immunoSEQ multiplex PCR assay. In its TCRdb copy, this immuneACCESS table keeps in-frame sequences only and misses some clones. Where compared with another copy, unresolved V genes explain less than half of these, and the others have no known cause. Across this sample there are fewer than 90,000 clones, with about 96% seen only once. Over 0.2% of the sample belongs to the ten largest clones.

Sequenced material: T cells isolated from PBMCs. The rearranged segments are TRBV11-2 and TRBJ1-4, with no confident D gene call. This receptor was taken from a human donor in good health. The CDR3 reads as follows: CASSLYPTNEKLFF. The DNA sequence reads TGTGCCAGCAGCTTATATCCAACTAATGAAAAACTGTTTTTT. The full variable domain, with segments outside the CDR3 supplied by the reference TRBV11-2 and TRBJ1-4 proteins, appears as EAGVAQSPRYKIIEKRQSVAFWCNPISGHATLYWYQQILGQGPKLLIQFQNNGVVDDSQLPKDRFSAERLKGVDSTLKIQPAKLEDSAVYLCASSLYPTNEKLFFGSGTQLSVL.